One sample yielded the 16 T cell receptor beta chains listed below, sequenced in a study of cytomegalovirus exposure and HLA in healthy donors. Primers for the PCR totalled 60 Vbeta and 13 Jbeta. The table came from immunoSEQ multiplex PCR; TCRdb's copy has only in-frame clones and leaves some out. The table lists more than 80,000 clones, approximately 80% of them singletons. Sequences were obtained from PBMCs. The receptor set was obtained from a man between 50 and 59 years old in good health and CMV-seronegative.

The chain uses TRBV6-5 and TRBJ2-5; a weak D match, TRBD2 (5 bases). This CDR3 is 14 amino acids long. The V gene's germline CDR1 is MNHEY and CDR2 SVGAGI. V was shortened by 10 bases and J by 5 bases, with 20 bases between the two germline ends. The CDR3 bases are TGTGCCATCCGGGCGGGTTATTTTACGGAGACCCAGTACTTC. Translating gives CAIRAGYFTETQYF.

The chain couples TRBV2 to TRBJ2-3; D remains ambiguous. Germline CDR1 and CDR2: SNHLY and FYNNEI. This CDR3 has 13 residues. V was pared by 2 bases and J by 3 bases, with 6 bases between. DNA for the CDR3: TGTGCCAGCAGTGAATACAGAACAGATACGCAGTATTTT. It yields the protein CASSEYRTDTQYF.

The rearrangement uses TRBV19 and TRBJ1-6; TRBD1 matches 9 bases. The length of the CDR3 is 16 residues. After removal of 5 bases from V and 5 bases from J, the junction contained 7 bases not matched to a gene. The germline CDR1 and CDR2 sequences are LNHDA and SQIVND (reference sequence). Here the CDR3 DNA reads TGTGCCAGTAGTCCCGGAAGGACAGGGGATAATTCACCCCTCCACTTT. This encodes CASSPGRTGDNSPLHF. The complete variable domain, with remaining parts taken from reference TRBV19 and TRBJ1-6, reads DGGITQSPKYLFRKEGQNVTLSCEQNLNHDAMYWYRQDPGQGLRLIYYSQIVNDFQKGDIAEGYSVSREKKESFPLTVTSAQKNPTAFYLCASSPGRTGDNSPLHFGNGTRLTVT.

The V and J genes are TRBV5-4 and TRBJ1-3; possibly TRBD1 for D (6 bases). V gave up 4 bases and J gave up 6 bases, with 14 bases separating them. From germline, CDR1 is SGHNT and CDR2 YYREEE (reference sequence). This CDR3 region has 14 residues. For the CDR3, the DNA is TGTGCCAGCAGCCGAGGGGGATCAGAAAACACCATATATTTT. Its translation is CASSRGGSENTIYF.

This clone was observed a single time. The genes are TRBV7-2 and TRBJ2-1; 12 bases align to TRBD2. The V gene's germline CDR1 is SGHTA and CDR2 FQGNSA. V shed 0 bases, J shed 6 bases, and the junction held 6 bases outside the gene matches. The CDR3 is 17 residues long. CDR3 in amino acids: CASSLASSGGVGNEQFF. The CDR3 nucleotides read TGTGCCAGCAGCTTAGCATCTAGCGGGGGGGTGGGCAATGAGCAGTTCTTC. Filled out from reference TRBV7-2 and TRBJ2-1, the complete variable domain reads GAGVSQSPSNKVTEKGKDVELRCDPISGHTALYWYRQSLGQGLEFLIYFQGNSAPDKSGLPSDRFSAERTGGSVSTLTIQRTQQEDSAVYLCASSLASSGGVGNEQFFGPGTRLTVL.

The V call is TRBV2, the J call TRBJ2-3; 7 bases fit TRBD2. Germline assignment: CDR1 SNHLY and CDR2 FYNNEI. Trimming cost V 3 bases and J 6 bases; bases outside gene matches: 9. The CDR3 sequence is 15 residues long. CDR3: CASSEPSGHGDTQYF. The CDR3, as DNA: TGTGCCAGCAGTGAGCCTAGCGGCCACGGTGATACGCAGTATTTT. Full variable domain (remainder filled in from reference TRBV2 and TRBJ2-3): EPEVTQTPSHQVTQMGQEVILRCVPISNHLYFYWYRQILGQKVEFLVSFYNNEISEKSEIFDDQFSVERPDGSNFTLKIRSTKLEDSAMYFCASSEPSGHGDTQYFGPGTRLTVL.

This chain joins TRBV7-9 and TRBJ2-1; D might be TRBD2 (6 bases). Trimming removed 5 bases at V and 0 bases at J, with 17 bases between. Germline CDR1 is SEHNR and CDR2 is FQNEAQ (reference sequence). CDR3 length equals 17 residues. CDR3 region: CASSPPRRASSYNEQFF. DNA for the CDR3: TGTGCCAGCAGCCCGCCTAGGAGGGCAAGCTCCTACAATGAGCAGTTCTTC.

The chain couples TRBV15 to TRBJ1-2, with TRBD1 as a possible D gene (5 bases). The germline gives CDR1 LNHNV, CDR2 YYDKDF (reference sequence). Trimming shortened V by 5 bases and J by 4 bases, and 11 bases separated the two germline ends. This CDR3 is 13 amino acids long. The CDR3 DNA sequence: TGTGCCACCAGCGCAGGGACTGGCTATGGCTACACCTTC. Translation: CATSAGTGYGYTF. Together with reference TRBV15 and TRBJ1-2, the CDR3 gives the full variable domain: DAMVIQNPRYQVTQFGKPVTLSCSQTLNHNVMYWYQQKSSQAPKLLFHYYDKDFNNEADTPDNFQSRRPNTSFCFLDIRSPGLGDTAMYLCATSAGTGYGYTFGSGTRLTVV.

The V gene is TRBV4-1, the J gene TRBJ1-1, with 8 positions matching TRBD1. Germline V CDR1 and CDR2: MGHRA, YSYEKL. The CDR3 has 15 residues. Unmatched junction bases numbered 4, after V lost 0 bases and J lost 4 bases. The CDR3 bases are TGCGCCAGCAGCCAAGACGACAGGGGAATCACTGAAGCTTTCTTT. This encodes CASSQDDRGITEAFF.

This chain links TRBV4-3 with TRBJ2-5; possible D gene TRBD1, 6 bases. The J call is doubtful: the DNA matches TRBJ2-7 better. The CDR3 is made up of 14 amino acids. Germline values: CDR1 LGHNA, CDR2 YSLEER. The chain's CDR3 is CASSQVTGIYEQYF. The DNA for the CDR3 is TGCGCCAGCAGCCAAGTAACAGGGATTTACGAGCAGTACTTC.

The chain recombines TRBV6-5 with TRBJ2-3, with D possibly TRBD2 on 6 matching bases. The length of the CDR3 is 14 residues. Trimming left V 6 bases short and J 5 bases short, with 15 bases between. The germline V gene encodes CDR1 MNHEY and CDR2 SVGAGI. The CDR3 protein is CASRLGGPGDTQYF. The DNA of the CDR3 is TGTGCCAGCAGACTAGGAGGGCCGGGAGATACGCAGTATTTT.

The J gene is TRBJ1-1, the V gene TRBV7-8; possible D gene TRBD1, 5 bases. The CDR3 sequence is 13 residues long. Germline CDR1 is SGHVS and CDR2 is FQNEAQ. Trimming took off 4 bases at V and 3 bases at J, with 9 bases between the two ends. CDR3 loop: CASSSREYTEAFF. The CDR3 region has the DNA TGTGCCAGCAGCTCCAGGGAATACACTGAAGCTTTCTTT.

A note on this clone: An end of the junction does not agree with germline; a read error may underlie this. CDR3 loop: CASSQSREAQYF. DNA for the CDR3: TGTGCCAGCAGCCAAAGCAGAGAGGCCCAGTACTTC. The rearrangement uses TRBV14 and TRBJ2-5; D gene uncertain. The CDR3 loop spans 12 amino acids. The germline V gene has CDR1 SGHDN and CDR2 FVKESK.

V and J are TRBV5-1 and TRBJ1-6, with D perhaps matching TRBD1 (5 bases). CDR3 length equals 17 residues. V was shortened by 2 bases and J by 0 bases, with 12 bases between the two germline ends. From germline, CDR1 is SGHRS and CDR2 YFSETQ. DNA for the CDR3: TGCGCCAGCAGCTTAGGTGGGGCGAGCTCCTATAATTCACCCCTCCACTTT. It yields the protein CASSLGGASSYNSPLHF.

The V call is TRBV2, the J call TRBJ2-3; tentatively, D is TRBD2 (5 bases). Germline V gene lookup returns CDR1 SNHLY and CDR2 FYNNEI. The V gene lost 4 bases and the J gene lost 11 bases, with 13 bases spanning the gap. This CDR3 has 12 amino acids. The chain's CDR3 is CASSGGPGRQYF. DNA of the CDR3: TGTGCCAGCAGTGGAGGGCCTGGCAGGCAGTATTTT.

The chain is built from TRBV5-1 and TRBJ1-5; tentatively, D is TRBD1 (5 bases). Germline V gene data show CDR1 as SGHRS and CDR2 as YFSETQ. The CDR3 is made up of 14 amino acids. The V end lost 4 bases, the J end lost 4 bases, and 12 bases lay between the germline ends. CDR3 sequence: CASSRAGGNQPQHF. CDR3 nucleotides: TGCGCCAGCAGCCGGGCCGGGGGAAATCAGCCCCAGCATTTT.